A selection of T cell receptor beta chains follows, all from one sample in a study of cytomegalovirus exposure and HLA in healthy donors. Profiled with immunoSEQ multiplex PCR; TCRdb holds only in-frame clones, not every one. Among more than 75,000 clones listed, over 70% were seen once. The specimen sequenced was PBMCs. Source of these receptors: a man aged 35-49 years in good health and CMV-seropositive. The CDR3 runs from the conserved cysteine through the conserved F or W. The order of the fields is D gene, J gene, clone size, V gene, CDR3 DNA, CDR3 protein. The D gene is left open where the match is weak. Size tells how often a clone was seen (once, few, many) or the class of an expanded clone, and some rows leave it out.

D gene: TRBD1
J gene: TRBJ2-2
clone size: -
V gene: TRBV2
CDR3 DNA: TGTGCCAGCAGGCAGGGGGAGAACAACGGGGAGCTGTTTTTT
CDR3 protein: CASRQGENNGELFF

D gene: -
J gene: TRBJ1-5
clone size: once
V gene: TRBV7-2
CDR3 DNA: TGTGCCAGCAGCTTAGGGCAGGGTGATTATCAGCCCCAGCATTTT
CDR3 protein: CASSLGQGDYQPQHF

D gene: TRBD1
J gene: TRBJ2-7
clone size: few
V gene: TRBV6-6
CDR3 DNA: TGTGCCACAACCCCCCGGGACAGGGGCTCCTACGAGCAGTACTTC
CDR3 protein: CATTPRDRGSYEQYF

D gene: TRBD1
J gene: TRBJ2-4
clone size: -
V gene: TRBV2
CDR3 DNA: TGTGCCAGTCAGACAGGGGGGTACGTCAAAAACATTCAGTACTTC
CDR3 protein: CASQTGGYVKNIQYF

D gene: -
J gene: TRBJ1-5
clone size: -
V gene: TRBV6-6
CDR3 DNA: TGTGCCAGCAGTTACTCGCAGGGCAATCAGCCCCAGCATTTT
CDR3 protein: CASSYSQGNQPQHF

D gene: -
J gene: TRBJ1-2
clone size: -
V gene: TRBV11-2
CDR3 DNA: TGTGCCAGCAGCTTAAGTCCAGGGGAATTGGGTGGCTACACCTTC
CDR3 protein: CASSLSPGELGGYTF

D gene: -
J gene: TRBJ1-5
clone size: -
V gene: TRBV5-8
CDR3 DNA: TGTGCCAGCACGGGGAGGACCGGGACCCTGGCTCTCAGCAATCAGCCCCAGCATTTT
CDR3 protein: CASTGRTGTLALSNQPQHF

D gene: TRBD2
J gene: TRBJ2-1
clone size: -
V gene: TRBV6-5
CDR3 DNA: TGTGCCACCATCAAGGAGGGAGGGTACAATGAGCAGTTCTTC
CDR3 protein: CATIKEGGYNEQFF

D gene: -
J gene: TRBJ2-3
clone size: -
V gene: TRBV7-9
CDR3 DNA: TGTGCCAACGCTCCCACCGCGTCTAGCACAGATACGCAGTATTTT
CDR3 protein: CANAPTASSTDTQYF

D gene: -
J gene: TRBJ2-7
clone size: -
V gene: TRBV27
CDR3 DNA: TGTGCCAGCAGTCCCAATTACGAGCAGTACTTC
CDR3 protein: CASSPNYEQYF

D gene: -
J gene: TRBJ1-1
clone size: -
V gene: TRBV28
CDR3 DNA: TGTGCCAGCAGTTTAACTCCGGTGAACACTGAAGCTTTCTTT
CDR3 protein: CASSLTPVNTEAFF

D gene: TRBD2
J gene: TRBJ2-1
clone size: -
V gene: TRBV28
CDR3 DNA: TGTGCCAGCCCCCGGGGTCTAGGAGCGGGAACCGATTCCTACAATGAGCAGTTCTTC
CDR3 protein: CASPRGLGAGTDSYNEQFF

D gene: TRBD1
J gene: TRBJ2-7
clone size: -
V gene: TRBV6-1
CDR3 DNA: TGTGCCAGCAGTGCGAATAACAGGGGACCTCCCTACGAGCAGTACTTC
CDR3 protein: CASSANNRGPPYEQYF

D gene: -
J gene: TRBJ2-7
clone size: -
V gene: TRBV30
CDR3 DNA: TGTGCCTGGAGTGTAAAAGCGTTTGACGAGCAGTGCTTC
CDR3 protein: CAWSVKAFDEQCF

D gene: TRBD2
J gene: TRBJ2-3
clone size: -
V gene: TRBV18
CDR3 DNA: TGTGCCAGCTCACCTACTAGCGGGGATACGCAGTATTTT
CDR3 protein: CASSPTSGDTQYF

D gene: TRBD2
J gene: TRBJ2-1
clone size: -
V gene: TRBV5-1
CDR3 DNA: TGCGCCAGCAGCCGTAGCGGGAGGTCCTACAATGAGCAGTTCTTC
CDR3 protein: CASSRSGRSYNEQFF

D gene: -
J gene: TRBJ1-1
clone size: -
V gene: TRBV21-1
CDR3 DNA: TGTGCCAGCAGCATGAGGAACACTGAAGCTTTCTTT
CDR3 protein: CASSMRNTEAFF

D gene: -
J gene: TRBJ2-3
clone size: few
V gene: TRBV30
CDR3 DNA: TGTGCCTGGAGAGGGGGGGACAGCACAGATACGCAGTATTTT
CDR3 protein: CAWRGGDSTDTQYF

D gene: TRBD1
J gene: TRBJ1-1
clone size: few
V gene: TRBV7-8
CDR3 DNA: TGTGCCAGCAGCCCTCGGACAGGGATTAGGAACACTGAAGCTTTCTTT
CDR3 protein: CASSPRTGIRNTEAFF

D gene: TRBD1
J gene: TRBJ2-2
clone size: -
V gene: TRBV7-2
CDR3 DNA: TGTGCCAGCAGCTTAAGGACAGGGGGGACCGGGGAGCTGTTTTTT
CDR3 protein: CASSLRTGGTGELFF

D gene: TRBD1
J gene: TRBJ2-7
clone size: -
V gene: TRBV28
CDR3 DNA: TGTGCCAGCAGTTTATGGGGGACAGGAACTTCCTACGAGCAGTACTTC
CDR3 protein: CASSLWGTGTSYEQYF

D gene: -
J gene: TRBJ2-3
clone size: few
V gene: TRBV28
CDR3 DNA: TGTGCCAGCACCCCTCCAAGGGGTACGCAGTATTTT
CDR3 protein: CASTPPRGTQYF

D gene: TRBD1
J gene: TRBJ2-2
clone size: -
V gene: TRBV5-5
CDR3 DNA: TGTGCCAGCAGGTGGGACAGGGAAAACACCGGGGAGCTGTTTTTT
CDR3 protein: CASRWDRENTGELFF

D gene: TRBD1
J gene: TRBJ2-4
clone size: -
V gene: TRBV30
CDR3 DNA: TGTGCCTGGAGTGCTGGGACAGCCCTAGCCAAAAACATTCAGTACTTC
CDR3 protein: CAWSAGTALAKNIQYF

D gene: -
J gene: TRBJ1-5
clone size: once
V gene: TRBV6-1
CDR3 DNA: TGTGCCAGCAGTGACCCGCCCGGATACGGGGGAATCGGCAATCAGCCCCAGCATTTT
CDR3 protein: CASSDPPGYGGIGNQPQHF

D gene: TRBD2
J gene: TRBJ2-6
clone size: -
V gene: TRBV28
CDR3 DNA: TGTGCCAGCAGTTCGACTAGCGTCGCCGGGGCCAACGTCCTGACTTTC
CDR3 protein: CASSSTSVAGANVLTF

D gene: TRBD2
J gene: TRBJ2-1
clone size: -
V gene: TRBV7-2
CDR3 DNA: TGTGCCAGCAGCTCTCAGCGGGGCAAGGGGAATGAGCAGTTCTTC
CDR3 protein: CASSSQRGKGNEQFF

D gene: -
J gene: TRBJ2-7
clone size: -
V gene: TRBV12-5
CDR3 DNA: TGTGCTAGTGGCCACCTCAATCTTAAATATTTTGTGCGGTCCTACGAGCAGTACTTC
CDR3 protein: CASGHLNLKYFVRSYEQYF

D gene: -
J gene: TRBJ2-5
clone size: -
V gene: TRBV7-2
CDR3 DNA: TGTGCCAGCAGCTTTGGTCGGGGTCTCCAAGAGACCCAGTACTTC
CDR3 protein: CASSFGRGLQETQYF

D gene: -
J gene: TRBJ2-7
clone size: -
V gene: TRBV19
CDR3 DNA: TGTGCCAGTAGTATCGGAGTGGGCTCCTACGAGCAGTACTTC
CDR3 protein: CASSIGVGSYEQYF

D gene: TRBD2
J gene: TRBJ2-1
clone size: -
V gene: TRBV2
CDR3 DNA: TGTGCCAGCACCCCCCTCAGACTAGCGGGAGGCAATGAGCAGTTCTTC
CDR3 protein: CASTPLRLAGGNEQFF

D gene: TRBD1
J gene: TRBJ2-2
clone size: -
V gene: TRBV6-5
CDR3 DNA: TGTGCCAGCAGGGGGACAGTGAACACCGGGGAGCTGTTTTTT
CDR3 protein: CASRGTVNTGELFF

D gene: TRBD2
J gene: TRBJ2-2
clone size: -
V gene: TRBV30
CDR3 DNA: TGTGCCTGGAGTGTTCGACGACTAGCGGGGGGGCGTAACACCGGGGAGCTGTTTTTT
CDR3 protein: CAWSVRRLAGGRNTGELFF

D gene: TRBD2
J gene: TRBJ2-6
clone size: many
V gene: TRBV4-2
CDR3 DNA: TGTGCCAGCAGCCAAGGGGGGGGGTCTGGGGCCAACGTCCTGACTTTC
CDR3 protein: CASSQGGGSGANVLTF

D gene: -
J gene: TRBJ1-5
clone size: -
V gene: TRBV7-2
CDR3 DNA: TGTGCCAGCAGCCCTGACAGTAACAATCAGCCCCAGCATTTT
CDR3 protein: CASSPDSNNQPQHF

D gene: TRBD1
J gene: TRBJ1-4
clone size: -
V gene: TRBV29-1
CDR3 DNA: TGCAGCGTAGGGGACAGGGGGCGCGGGGAAAAACTGTTTTTT
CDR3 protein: CSVGDRGRGEKLFF

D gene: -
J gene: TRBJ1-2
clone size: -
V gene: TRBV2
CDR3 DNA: TGTGCCAGCAGGCGACAAGACGCGGGGGGCTACACCTTC
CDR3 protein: CASRRQDAGGYTF

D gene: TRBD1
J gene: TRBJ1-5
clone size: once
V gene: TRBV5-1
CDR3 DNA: TGCGCCAGCAGCGAAGGGACAGGCGGAAATCAGCCCCAGCATTTT
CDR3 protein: CASSEGTGGNQPQHF

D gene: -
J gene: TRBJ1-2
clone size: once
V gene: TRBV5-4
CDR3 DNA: TGTGCCGGGGGGTGGAAGGGTAACTATGGCTACACCTTC
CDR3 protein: CAGGWKGNYGYTF

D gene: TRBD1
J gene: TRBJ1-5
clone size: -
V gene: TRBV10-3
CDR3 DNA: TGTGCCATCAGTGAGTCAGGGACAGATCAGCCCCAGCATTTT
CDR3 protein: CAISESGTDQPQHF

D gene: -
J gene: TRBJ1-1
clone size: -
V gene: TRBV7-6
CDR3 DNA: TGTGCCAGCAGCCTAAGACGGGGCACTGAAGCTTTCTTT
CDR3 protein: CASSLRRGTEAFF

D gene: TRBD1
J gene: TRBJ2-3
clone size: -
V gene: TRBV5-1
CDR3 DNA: TGCGCCAGCAGCTTACGGACAGGGGGGCCGGATACGCAGTATTTT
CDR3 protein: CASSLRTGGPDTQYF

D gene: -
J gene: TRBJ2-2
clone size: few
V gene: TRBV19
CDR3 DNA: TGTGCCAGTAGTATAACAGGGAATACCGGGGAGCTGTTTTTT
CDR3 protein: CASSITGNTGELFF

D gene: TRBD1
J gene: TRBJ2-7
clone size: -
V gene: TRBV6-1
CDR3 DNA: TGTGCCAGCAGAGTAGGACAGGGGAAGTACGAGCAGTACTTC
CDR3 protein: CASRVGQGKYEQYF

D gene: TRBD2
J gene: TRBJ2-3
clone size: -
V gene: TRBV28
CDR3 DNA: TGTGCCAGCAGTTTTACGGGAGGTCTCACAGATACGCAGTATTTT
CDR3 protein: CASSFTGGLTDTQYF

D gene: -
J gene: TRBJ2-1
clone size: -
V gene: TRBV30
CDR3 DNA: TGTGCCTGGAGTGTACAGGCAGGTCCTGAGCAGTTCTTC
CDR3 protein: CAWSVQAGPEQFF

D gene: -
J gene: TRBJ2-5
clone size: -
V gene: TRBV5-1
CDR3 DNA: TGCGCCAGCAGCTTGGACACCTCCGGGGAGACCCAGTACTTC
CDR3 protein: CASSLDTSGETQYF

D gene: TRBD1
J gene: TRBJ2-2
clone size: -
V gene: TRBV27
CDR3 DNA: TGTGCCAGCAGTATACAGGGGATTGGGACCGGGGAGCTGTTTTTT
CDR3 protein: CASSIQGIGTGELFF

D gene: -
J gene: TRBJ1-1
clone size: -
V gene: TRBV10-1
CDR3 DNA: TGCGCCAGCAGGAGACAGGCCGCCTTGAACACTGAAGCTTTCTTT
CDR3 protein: CASRRQAALNTEAFF

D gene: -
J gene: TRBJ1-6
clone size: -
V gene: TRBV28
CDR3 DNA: TGTGCCAGCAGTGATACCAGTTCACCCCTCCACTTT
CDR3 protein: CASSDTSSPLHF

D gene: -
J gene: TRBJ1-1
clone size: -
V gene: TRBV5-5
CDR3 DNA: TGTGCCAGCAGCTTGGAAGGGGAAGAAGCTTTCTTT
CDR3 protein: CASSLEGEEAFF

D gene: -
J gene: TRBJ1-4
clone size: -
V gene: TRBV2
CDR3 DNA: TGTGCCAGCAGTTCGTCTGAAAAACTGTTTTTT
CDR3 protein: CASSSSEKLFF

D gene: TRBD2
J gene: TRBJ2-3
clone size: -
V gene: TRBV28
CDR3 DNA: TGTGCCAGCAGTTCTGGCGGGGGATTGGATACGCAGTATTTT
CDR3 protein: CASSSGGGLDTQYF

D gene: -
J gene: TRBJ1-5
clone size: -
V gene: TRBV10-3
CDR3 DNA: TGTGCCATCAGTAGCGGACAGAATAATCAGCCCCAGCATTTT
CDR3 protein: CAISSGQNNQPQHF

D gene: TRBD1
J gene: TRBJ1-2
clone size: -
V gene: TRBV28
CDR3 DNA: TGTGCCAGCCGCCAGACAGGGAAAGGGAGCGGCTACACCTTC
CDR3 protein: CASRQTGKGSGYTF

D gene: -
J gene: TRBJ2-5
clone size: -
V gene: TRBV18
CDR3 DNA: TGTGCCAGCTCCCCCTCGGGCCAAGAGACCCAGTACTTC
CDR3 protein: CASSPSGQETQYF

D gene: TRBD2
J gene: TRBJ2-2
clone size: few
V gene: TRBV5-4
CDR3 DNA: TGTGCCAGCAGCCCCGGGACTAGCGGGACCCGAACCGGGGAGCTGTTTTTT
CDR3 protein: CASSPGTSGTRTGELFF

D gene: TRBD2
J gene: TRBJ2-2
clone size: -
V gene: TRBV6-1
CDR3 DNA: TGTGCCAGCACGGGACTAGCGGGAGCTGACGGGGAGCTGTTTTTT
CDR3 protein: CASTGLAGADGELFF